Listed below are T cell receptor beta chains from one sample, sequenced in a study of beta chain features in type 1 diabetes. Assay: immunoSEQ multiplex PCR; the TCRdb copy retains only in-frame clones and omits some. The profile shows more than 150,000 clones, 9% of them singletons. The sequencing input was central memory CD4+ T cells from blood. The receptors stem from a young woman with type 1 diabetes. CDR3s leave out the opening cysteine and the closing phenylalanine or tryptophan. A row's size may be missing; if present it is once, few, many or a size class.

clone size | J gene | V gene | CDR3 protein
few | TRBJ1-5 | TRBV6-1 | ASNRGMSSNQPQH
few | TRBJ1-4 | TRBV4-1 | ASSQFFGTNEKLF
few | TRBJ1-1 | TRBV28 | ASRDRGYNTEAF
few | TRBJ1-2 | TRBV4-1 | ASSQDVANYGYT
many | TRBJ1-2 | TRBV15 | ATSRVGRAYGYT
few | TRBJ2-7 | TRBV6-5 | ASSYWASYEQY
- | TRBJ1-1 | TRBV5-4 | ASSSGTGGQTEAF
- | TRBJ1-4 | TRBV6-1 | ASTTGNSEELF
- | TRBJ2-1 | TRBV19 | ASTGVLAVDNEQF
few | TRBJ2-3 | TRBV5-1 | ASSPTGSRDTDTQY
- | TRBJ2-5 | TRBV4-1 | ASSQVTGTQY
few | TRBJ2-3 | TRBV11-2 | ASSLDRLAGRRNTQY
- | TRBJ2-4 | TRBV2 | ASSDPGSGKNIQY
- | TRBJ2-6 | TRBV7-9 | ASSHRVGANVLT
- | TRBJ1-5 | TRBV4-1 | ASSQGGGVGQPQH
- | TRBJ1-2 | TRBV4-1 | ASSPDRINYGYT
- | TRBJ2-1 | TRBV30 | AWARLAGSDNEQF
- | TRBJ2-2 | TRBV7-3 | ASSLIAGGPGTGELF